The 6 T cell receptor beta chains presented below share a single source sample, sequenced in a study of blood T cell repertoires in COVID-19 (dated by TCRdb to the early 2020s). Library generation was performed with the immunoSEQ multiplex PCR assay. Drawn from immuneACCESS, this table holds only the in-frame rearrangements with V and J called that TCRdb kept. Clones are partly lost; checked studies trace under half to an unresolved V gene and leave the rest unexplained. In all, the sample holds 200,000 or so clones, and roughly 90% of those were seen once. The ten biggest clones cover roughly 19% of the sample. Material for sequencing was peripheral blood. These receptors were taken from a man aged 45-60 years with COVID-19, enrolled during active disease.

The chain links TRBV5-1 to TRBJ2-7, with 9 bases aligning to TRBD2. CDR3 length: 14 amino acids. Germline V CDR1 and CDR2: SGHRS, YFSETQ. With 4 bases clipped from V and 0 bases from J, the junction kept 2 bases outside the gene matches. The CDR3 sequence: CASSGSGSSYEQYF. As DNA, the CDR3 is TGCGCCAGCAGCGGTAGCGGGAGCTCCTACGAGCAGTACTTC.

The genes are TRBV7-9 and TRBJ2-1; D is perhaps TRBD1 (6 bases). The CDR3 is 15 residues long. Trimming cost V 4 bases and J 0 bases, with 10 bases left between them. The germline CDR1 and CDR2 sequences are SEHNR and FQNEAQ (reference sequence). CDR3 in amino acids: CASSSGDNSYNEQFF. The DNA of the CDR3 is TGTGCCAGCAGCTCCGGGGACAACTCCTACAATGAGCAGTTCTTC.

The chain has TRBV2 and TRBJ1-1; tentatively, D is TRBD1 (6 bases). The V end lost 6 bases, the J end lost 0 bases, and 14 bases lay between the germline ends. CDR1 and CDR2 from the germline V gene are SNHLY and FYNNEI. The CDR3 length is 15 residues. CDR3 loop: CASSPVQGLNTEAFF. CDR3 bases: TGTGCCAGCAGCCCTGTACAGGGACTGAACACTGAAGCTTTCTTT.

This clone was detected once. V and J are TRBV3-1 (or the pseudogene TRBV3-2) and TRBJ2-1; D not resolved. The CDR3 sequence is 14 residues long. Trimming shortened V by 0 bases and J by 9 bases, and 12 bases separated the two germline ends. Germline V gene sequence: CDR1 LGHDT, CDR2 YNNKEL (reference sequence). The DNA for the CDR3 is TGTGCCAGCAGCCAAGATCGGCTAGTTAGTGAGCAGTTCTTC. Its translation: CASSQDRLVSEQFF.

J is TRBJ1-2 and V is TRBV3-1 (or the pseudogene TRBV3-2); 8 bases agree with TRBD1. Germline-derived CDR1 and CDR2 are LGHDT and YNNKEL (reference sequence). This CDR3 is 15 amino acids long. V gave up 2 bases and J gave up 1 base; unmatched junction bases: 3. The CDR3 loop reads CASSQWDRINYGYTF. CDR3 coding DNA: TGTGCCAGCAGCCAATGGGACAGGATTAACTATGGCTACACCTTC.

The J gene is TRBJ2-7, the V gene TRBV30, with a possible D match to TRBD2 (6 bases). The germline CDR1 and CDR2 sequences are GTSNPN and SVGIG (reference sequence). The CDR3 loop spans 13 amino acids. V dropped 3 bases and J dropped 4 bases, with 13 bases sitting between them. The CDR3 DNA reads TGTGCCTGGAGGCGGGATTTTGATTACGAGCAGTACTTC. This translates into CAWRRDFDYEQYF.